This TCR beta chain was found in a study of blood T cell repertoires in COVID-19. Assay used: immunoSEQ multiplex PCR; TCRdb lists only in-frame clones, some missing. The table shows nearly 350,000 clones, with 87% occurring only once. The sample consisted of peripheral blood. The clonotype comes from a woman aged 45-59 years with COVID-19, enrolled during active disease.

CDR3 DNA sequence: TGTGCCACCAGCAGTCGACAGGTCGCACCCAAAAACATTCAGTACTTC. Translated: CATSSRQVAPKNIQYF. The chain couples TRBV15 to TRBJ2-4, with TRBD1 as a possible D gene (6 bases). The V end lost 3 bases, the J end lost 2 bases, and 14 bases lay between the germline ends. This CDR3 is 16 amino acids long. Germline V gives CDR1 LNHNV, CDR2 YYDKDF (reference sequence).